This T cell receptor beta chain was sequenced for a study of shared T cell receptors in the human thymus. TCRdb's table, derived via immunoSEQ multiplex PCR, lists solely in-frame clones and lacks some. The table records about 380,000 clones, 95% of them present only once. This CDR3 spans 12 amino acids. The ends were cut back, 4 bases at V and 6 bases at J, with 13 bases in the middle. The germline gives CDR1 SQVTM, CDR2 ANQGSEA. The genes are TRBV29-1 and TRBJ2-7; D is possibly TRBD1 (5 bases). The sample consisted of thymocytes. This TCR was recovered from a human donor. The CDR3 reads CSVGGRDGEQYF. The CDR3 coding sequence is TGCAGCGTTGGCGGCAGGGATGGCGAGCAGTACTTC.